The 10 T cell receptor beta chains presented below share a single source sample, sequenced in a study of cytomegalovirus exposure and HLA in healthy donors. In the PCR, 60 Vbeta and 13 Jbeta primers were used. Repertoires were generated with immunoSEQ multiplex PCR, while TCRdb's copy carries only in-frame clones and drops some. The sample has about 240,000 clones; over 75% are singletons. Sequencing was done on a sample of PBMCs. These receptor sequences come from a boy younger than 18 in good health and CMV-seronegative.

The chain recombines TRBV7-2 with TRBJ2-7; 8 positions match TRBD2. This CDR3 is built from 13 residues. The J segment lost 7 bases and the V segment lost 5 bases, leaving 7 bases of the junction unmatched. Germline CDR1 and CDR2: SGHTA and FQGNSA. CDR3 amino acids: CASSTGLVGEQYF. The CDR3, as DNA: TGTGCCAGCAGCACGGGACTAGTGGGTGAGCAGTACTTC.

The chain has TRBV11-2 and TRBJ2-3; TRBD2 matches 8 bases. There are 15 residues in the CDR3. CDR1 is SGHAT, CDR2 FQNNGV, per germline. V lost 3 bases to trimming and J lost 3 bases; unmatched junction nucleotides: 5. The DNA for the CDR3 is TGTGCCAGCAGCTTTAGCGGGGATTGGACAGATACGCAGTATTTT. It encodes CASSFSGDWTDTQYF.

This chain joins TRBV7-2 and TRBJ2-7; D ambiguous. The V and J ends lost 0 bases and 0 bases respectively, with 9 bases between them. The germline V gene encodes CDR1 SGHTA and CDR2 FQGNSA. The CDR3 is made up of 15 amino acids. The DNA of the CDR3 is TGTGCCAGCAGCTTAGCCAGCGATCGCTCCTACGAGCAGTACTTC. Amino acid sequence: CASSLASDRSYEQYF. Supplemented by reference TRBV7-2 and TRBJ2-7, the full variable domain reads GAGVSQSPSNKVTEKGKDVELRCDPISGHTALYWYRQSLGQGLEFLIYFQGNSAPDKSGLPSDRFSAERTGGSVSTLTIQRTQQEDSAVYLCASSLASDRSYEQYFGPGTRLTVT.

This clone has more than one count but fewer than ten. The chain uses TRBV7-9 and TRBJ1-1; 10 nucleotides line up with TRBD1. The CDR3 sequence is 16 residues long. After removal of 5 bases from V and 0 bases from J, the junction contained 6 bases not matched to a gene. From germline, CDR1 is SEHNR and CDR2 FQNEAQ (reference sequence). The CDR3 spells CASSPGQGLMNTEAFF. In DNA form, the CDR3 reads TGTGCCAGCAGCCCGGGACAGGGGTTGATGAACACTGAAGCTTTCTTT.

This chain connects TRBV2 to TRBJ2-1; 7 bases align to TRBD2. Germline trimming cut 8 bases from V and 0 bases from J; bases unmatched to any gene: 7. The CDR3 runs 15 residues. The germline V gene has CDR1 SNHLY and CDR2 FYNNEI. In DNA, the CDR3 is TGTGCCAGCCCAACCCTAGCGGACTCCTACAATGAGCAGTTCTTC. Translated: CASPTLADSYNEQFF. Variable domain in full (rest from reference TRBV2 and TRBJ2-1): EPEVTQTPSHQVTQMGQEVILRCVPISNHLYFYWYRQILGQKVEFLVSFYNNEISEKSEIFDDQFSVERPDGSNFTLKIRSTKLEDSAMYFCASPTLADSYNEQFFGPGTRLTVL.

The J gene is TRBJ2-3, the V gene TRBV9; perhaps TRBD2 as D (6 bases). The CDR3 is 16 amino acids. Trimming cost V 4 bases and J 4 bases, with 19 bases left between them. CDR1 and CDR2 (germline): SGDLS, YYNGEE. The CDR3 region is CASSPPPEGGADTQYF. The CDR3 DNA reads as TGTGCCAGCAGCCCTCCCCCGGAAGGCGGGGCAGATACGCAGTATTTT.

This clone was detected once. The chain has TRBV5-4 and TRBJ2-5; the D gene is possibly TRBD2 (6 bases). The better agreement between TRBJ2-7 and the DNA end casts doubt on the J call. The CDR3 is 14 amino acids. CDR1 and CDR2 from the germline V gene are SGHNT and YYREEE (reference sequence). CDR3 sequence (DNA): TGTGCCAGCAGCTCCTCAGCGGGTTCGTACGAGCAGTACTTC. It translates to CASSSSAGSYEQYF.

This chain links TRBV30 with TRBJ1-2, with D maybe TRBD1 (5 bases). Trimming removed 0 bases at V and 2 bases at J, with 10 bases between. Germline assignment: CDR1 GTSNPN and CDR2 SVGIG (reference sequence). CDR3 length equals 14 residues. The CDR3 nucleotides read TGTGCCTGGAGTGTACCCGCAGGGAACTATGGCTACACCTTC. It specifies CAWSVPAGNYGYTF. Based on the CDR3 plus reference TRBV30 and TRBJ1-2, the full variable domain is SQTIHQWPATLVQPVGSPLSLECTVEGTSNPNLYWYRQAAGRGLQLLFYSVGIGQISSEVPQNLSASRPQDRQFILSSKKLLLSDSGFYLCAWSVPAGNYGYTFGSGTRLTVV.

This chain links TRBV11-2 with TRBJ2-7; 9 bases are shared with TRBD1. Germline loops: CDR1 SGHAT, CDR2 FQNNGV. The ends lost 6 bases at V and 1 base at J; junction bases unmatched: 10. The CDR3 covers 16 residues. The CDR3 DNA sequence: TGTGCCAGCAGGCAAACCGGGACAGGGAGATCCTACGAGCAGTACTTC. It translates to CASRQTGTGRSYEQYF.

As DNA, the CDR3 is TGTGCCAGTAGTATACAGAACGGAGGAGAGACCCAGTACTTC. Translated: CASSIQNGGETQYF. The chain carries TRBV19 and TRBJ2-5; D is perhaps TRBD2 (5 bases). The CDR3 totals 14 residues. Germline V CDR1 and CDR2: LNHDA, SQIVND (reference sequence). V lost 2 bases to trimming and J lost 4 bases, with 11 bases between them.